A single sample gave rise to the 10 T cell receptor beta chains below, sequenced in a study of T cells after yellow fever vaccination. TCRdb passed the 5' RACE reads through MiXCR, listing each CDR3 protein once. The profile shows 250,000 to 400,000 distinct CDR3 sequences, about 4% of them singletons. Sequenced here: PBMCs, sampled 5 days after the yellow fever booster vaccination. The source is a man between 18 and 29 years old who received the YFV17D yellow fever vaccine.

This clonotype was found a few times. The J gene is TRBJ1-2, the V gene TRBV5-1; D remains ambiguous. The germline gives CDR1 SGHRS, CDR2 YFSETQ. This CDR3 is built from 14 residues. V lost 0 bases, J lost 2 bases, and 8 bases lay in between. The CDR3 protein is CASSLAAENYGYTF. CDR3 nucleotide sequence: TGCGCCAGCAGCTTGGCAGCCGAAAACTATGGCTACACCTTC.

This clonotype was found many times. The CDR3 protein is CASSAIYRPATNEKLFF. CDR3 sequence (DNA): TGTGCCAGCAGCGCGATTTACAGACCGGCAACTAATGAAAAACTGTTTTTT. The chain uses TRBV7-9 and TRBJ1-4, with D unresolved. The germline V gene has CDR1 SEHNR and CDR2 FQNEAQ (reference sequence). The CDR3 contains 17 residues. Trimming took off 5 bases at V and 0 bases at J, with 16 bases between the two ends.

Only a few counts were recorded for this clonotype. CDR3 in DNA: TGCAGCGTTGACGGGACTAGCGGATACACAGATACGCAGTATTTT. It is translated as CSVDGTSGYTDTQYF. The rearrangement links TRBV29-1 to TRBJ2-3, with 11 bases that match TRBD2. The germline V gene encodes CDR1 SQVTM and CDR2 ANQGSEA. After removal of 3 bases from V and 2 bases from J, the junction contained 4 bases not matched to a gene. The CDR3 sequence is 15 residues long.

This clonotype showed up just a few times. This sequence joins TRBV5-1 and TRBJ2-2; maybe TRBD2 (7 bases). This CDR3 spans 15 amino acids. Deletions cut 2 bases from V and 6 bases from J, with 14 bases between. Germline CDR1 SGHRS, CDR2 YFSETQ. The CDR3 DNA reads TGCGCCAGCAGCTTCGAGGGGGGGCCTTCCGGGGAGCTGTTTTTT. Protein sequence: CASSFEGGPSGELFF.

The genes are TRBV28 and TRBJ2-3; 9 bases map to TRBD2. V lost 3 bases and J lost 1; bases outside the gene matches: 5. CDR1 and CDR2 (germline): MDHEN, SYDVKM. The CDR3 covers 16 residues. The chain's CDR3 is CASSFSSGGGTDTQYF. CDR3 coding DNA: TGTGCCAGCAGTTTCAGTAGCGGGGGAGGCACAGATACGCAGTATTTT.

The chain couples TRBV5-5 to TRBJ1-2; D ambiguous. Trimming removed 2 bases at V and 2 bases at J, with 13 bases between. This CDR3 region has 15 residues. Germline CDR1 reads SGHKS; CDR2 reads YYEKEE (reference sequence). CDR3 amino acids: CASSFSPSLNYGYTF. In DNA form, the CDR3 reads TGTGCCAGCAGCTTCTCCCCTTCATTGAACTATGGCTACACCTTC. The complete variable domain, with remaining parts taken from reference TRBV5-5 and TRBJ1-2, reads DAGVTQSPTHLIKTRGQQVTLRCSPISGHKSVSWYQQVLGQGPQFIFQYYEKEERGRGNFPDRFSARQFPNYSSELNVNALLLGDSALYLCASSFSPSLNYGYTFGSGTRLTVV.

The chain recombines TRBV3-1 with TRBJ2-1; 8 bases map to TRBD2. J was trimmed by 4 bases and V by 0 bases; bases with no gene match: 2. Germline values: CDR1 LGHDT, CDR2 YNNKEL (reference sequence). The CDR3 totals 15 residues. The CDR3 is CASSQDGGGYNEQFF. DNA for the CDR3: TGTGCCAGCAGCCAAGATGGCGGGGGGTACAATGAGCAGTTCTTC.

The chain combines TRBV3-1 with TRBJ2-1; D may be TRBD2 (5 bases). Per the germline V gene, CDR1 is LGHDT and CDR2 is YNNKEL (reference sequence). V was shortened by 2 bases and J by 8 bases, with 16 bases between the two germline ends. This CDR3 has 15 residues. CDR3 nucleotides: TGTGCCAGCAGCCAATTTTATGGAGGACTCGATGAGCAGTTCTTC. Protein sequence: CASSQFYGGLDEQFF.

The chain carries TRBV28 and TRBJ1-3, with 7 bases lining up with TRBD1. The germline V gene encodes CDR1 MDHEN and CDR2 SYDVKM. Trimming removed 2 bases from V and 2 bases from J; junction bases left unmatched: 6. This CDR3 is 16 amino acids long. The CDR3 is CASSLPGQKAGNTIYF. As DNA, the CDR3 is TGTGCCAGCAGTTTACCGGGACAGAAGGCTGGAAACACCATATATTTT.

This clonotype was seen a few times. V and J are TRBV28 and TRBJ1-5, with unresolved D. Germline CDR1 MDHEN, CDR2 SYDVKM. Trimming cost V 3 bases and J 0 bases, with 15 bases left between them. The CDR3 runs to 17 residues. Written as DNA, the CDR3 is TGTGCCAGCAGTTTGGGCGACGCATTATATAGCAATCAGCCCCAGCATTTT. Its translation is CASSLGDALYSNQPQHF.